The 25 T cell receptor beta chains below all came from one sample that was sequenced in a study of cytomegalovirus exposure and HLA in healthy donors. The PCR was carried out with 60 Vbeta primers and 13 Jbeta primers. Sequencing was performed with immunoSEQ multiplex PCR; in TCRdb, only in-frame clones are kept and a portion is missing. The sample comprises about 180,000 clones, around 80% of which are singletons, and roughly 3.7% rests with the top ten. Input material: PBMCs. These TCRs come from a woman aged 55 to 70 in good health and CMV-seropositive.

CDR3 in amino acids: CSVRQGDNQPQHF. Here the CDR3 DNA reads TGCAGCGTGCGACAGGGAGACAATCAGCCCCAGCATTTT. The chain combines TRBV29-1 with TRBJ1-5; 7 bases match TRBD1. The germline V gene has CDR1 SQVTM and CDR2 ANQGSEA. V trimming: 6 bases; J trimming: 3 bases; junction bases outside the gene matches: 5. CDR3 length: 13 residues.

The rearrangement joins TRBV7-6 to TRBJ1-4; no definite D call. Trimming shortened V by 1 base and J by 5 bases, and 14 bases separated the two germline ends. This CDR3 has 16 residues. CDR1 and CDR2 (germline): SGHVS, FNYEAQ. The CDR3 sequence is CASSLGVGGLNEKLFF. CDR3 coding DNA: TGTGCCAGCAGCTTAGGGGTTGGCGGCTTGAATGAAAAACTGTTTTTT.

The V and J genes are TRBV28 and TRBJ2-2; TRBD2 might be the D (7 bases). Per the germline V gene, CDR1 is MDHEN and CDR2 is SYDVKM. The CDR3 runs 14 residues. Written as DNA, the CDR3 is TGTGGAGTACCGGGGGGCCCAAACACCGGGGAGCTGTTTTTT. It encodes CGVPGGPNTGELFF.

Here the CDR3 reads CASSQGLVGWRGAQNCQPQHF. Here the CDR3 DNA reads TGCGCCAGCAGTCAAGGGTTGGTAGGTTGGAGGGGCGCCCAAAATTGTCAGCCCCAGCATTTT. V gene TRBV23-1 combines with J gene TRBJ1-5; D possibly corresponds to TRBD1 (5 bases). TRBV23-1 is placed among ORFs of uncertain function. The CDR3 is made up of 21 amino acids. With 2 bases removed from V and 6 bases from J, the gap between germline ends came to 32 bases.

The chain has TRBV18 and TRBJ1-1; weak D call: TRBD1 (6 bases). The CDR3 runs 14 residues. Trimming left V 4 bases short and J 3 bases short, with 12 bases between. Germline CDR1 is KGHSH and CDR2 is LQKENI. DNA for the CDR3: TGTGCCAGCTCACTACAACAGGGATACACTGAAGCTTTCTTT. It is translated as CASSLQQGYTEAFF.

The chain combines TRBV10-3 with TRBJ2-7, with TRBD1 matching 9 bases. CDR3 length: 17 amino acids. V lost 4 bases, J lost 0 bases, and 10 bases stayed unmatched. Looked up from germline, CDR1 is ENHRY and CDR2 is SYGVKD. The CDR3 sequence: CAISGTRRDRASYEQYF. CDR3 in DNA: TGTGCCATCAGTGGCACTCGCCGGGACAGGGCCTCCTACGAGCAGTACTTC.

V and J are TRBV7-9 and TRBJ2-4; D is ambiguous. Germline-derived CDR1 and CDR2 are SEHNR and FQNEAQ (reference sequence). The CDR3 extends over 15 amino acids. Trimming shortened V by 0 bases and J by 1 base, and 7 bases separated the two germline ends. CDR3 DNA: TGTGCCAGCAGCTTAGCCAACGGGGCCAAAAACATTCAGTACTTC. Protein product: CASSLANGAKNIQYF.

The rearrangement joins TRBV7-9 to TRBJ1-2; no reliable D call. Trimming removed 5 bases from V and 5 bases from J, with 9 bases in between. The length of the CDR3 is 12 residues. Germline V gives CDR1 SEHNR, CDR2 FQNEAQ (reference sequence). The DNA for the CDR3 is TGTGCCAGCAGCACTAGAGGTTATGGCTACACCTTC. The encoded protein is CASSTRGYGYTF. Variable domain in full (rest from reference TRBV7-9 and TRBJ1-2): DTGVSQNPRHKITKRGQNVTFRCDPISEHNRLYWYRQTLGQGPEFLTYFQNEAQLEKSRLLSDRFSAERPKGSFSTLEIQRTEQGDSAMYLCASSTRGYGYTFGSGTRLTVV.

The gene calls are TRBV5-1 and TRBJ2-2; 12 bases agree with TRBD2. The CDR3 extends over 16 amino acids. CDR1 and CDR2 (germline): SGHRS, YFSETQ. V lost 6 bases to trimming and J lost 0 bases; unmatched junction nucleotides: 3. CDR3 bases: TGCGCCAGCACCACTAGCGGGAGGCCGAACACCGGGGAGCTGTTTTTT. Protein: CASTTSGRPNTGELFF.

The CDR3 spells CASSEAPGLAGFQETQYF. In nucleotides, the CDR3 is TGTGCCAGCAGTGAAGCCCCCGGACTAGCGGGGTTCCAAGAGACCCAGTACTTC. This chain connects TRBV6-1 to TRBJ2-5; 12 positions agree with TRBD2. The CDR3 loop spans 18 amino acids. The V and J ends lost 0 bases and 1 base, in that order; junction bases with no gene match: 6. CDR1 is MNHNS, CDR2 SASEGT, per germline.

The chain recombines TRBV30 with TRBJ2-7, with D unresolved. Germline CDR1 and CDR2: GTSNPN and SVGIG (reference sequence). Trimming left V 3 bases short and J 5 bases short, with 17 bases between. This CDR3 has 14 amino acids. For the CDR3, the DNA is TGTGCCTGGAGCCGAAGACAAGTAATCAACGAGCAGTACTTC. It translates to CAWSRRQVINEQYF.

The gene calls are TRBV2 and TRBJ2-3; 7 bases are shared with TRBD2. Germline CDR1 and CDR2: SNHLY and FYNNEI. The CDR3 spans 15 residues. V shed 0 bases, J shed 2 bases, and the junction held 2 bases outside the gene matches. CDR3 nucleotide sequence: TGTGCCAGCAGTGAAGCTAGCGGGTACACAGATACGCAGTATTTT. Its protein is CASSEASGYTDTQYF.

The chain joins TRBV7-8 to TRBJ1-3, with D uncertain. Trimming stripped 3 bases from V and 0 bases from J, with 9 bases between. CDR3 size: 15 residues. The germline CDR1 and CDR2 sequences are SGHVS and FQNEAQ. DNA for the CDR3: TGTGCCAGCAGCTTTCCAGCGAGCTCTGGAAACACCATATATTTT. Encoded protein: CASSFPASSGNTIYF.

This chain uses TRBV9 with TRBJ2-4; D is ambiguous. The V gene lost 3 bases and the J gene lost 7 bases, with 8 bases spanning the gap. CDR1 SGDLS and CDR2 YYNGEE come from the germline V gene. The CDR3 extends over 12 amino acids. The CDR3 sequence is CASSANENIQYF. CDR3 DNA sequence: TGTGCCAGCAGCGCGAACGAGAACATTCAGTACTTC.

V and J are TRBV7-6 and TRBJ2-7, with a weak D call TRBD1 (5 bases). Germline assignment: CDR1 SGHVS and CDR2 FNYEAQ. This CDR3 has 15 residues. The V end lost 0 bases, the J end lost 3 bases, and 12 bases lay between the germline ends. The CDR3 DNA is TGTGCCAGCAGCTTAGCGCCGGCCCAGGGCTACGAGCAGTACTTC. It is translated as CASSLAPAQGYEQYF.

The chain has TRBV2 and TRBJ2-3; 8 bases align to TRBD2. Germline V lookup: CDR1 SNHLY, CDR2 FYNNEI. This CDR3 has 15 amino acids. Germline trimming cut 4 bases from V and 3 bases from J; bases unmatched to any gene: 6. CDR3 amino acids: CASSAGTSGTDTQYF. The CDR3 region has the DNA TGTGCCAGCAGTGCAGGAACTAGCGGAACAGATACGCAGTATTTT. Together with reference TRBV2 and TRBJ2-3, the CDR3 gives the full variable domain: EPEVTQTPSHQVTQMGQEVILRCVPISNHLYFYWYRQILGQKVEFLVSFYNNEISEKSEIFDDQFSVERPDGSNFTLKIRSTKLEDSAMYFCASSAGTSGTDTQYFGPGTRLTVL.

The V and J genes are TRBV4-3 and TRBJ2-7; TRBD1 might be the D (5 bases). The CDR3 runs 15 residues. Germline V gene data show CDR1 as LGHNA and CDR2 as YSLEER. With 0 bases removed from V and 2 bases from J, the gap between germline ends came to 11 bases. CDR3 DNA: TGCGCCAGCAGCCAAGAAGTCCAGGGCACCTACGAGCAGTACTTC. Protein sequence: CASSQEVQGTYEQYF.

The chain joins TRBV7-2 to TRBJ2-7; 11 nucleotides align to TRBD2. Germline V CDR1 and CDR2: SGHTA, FQGNSA. This CDR3 spans 14 amino acids. The junction had 6 bases not matched to a gene; V was cut back by 9 bases and J by 2 bases. The CDR3 loop reads CASTGLAVPYEQYF. For the CDR3, the DNA is TGTGCCAGTACGGGACTAGCGGTTCCCTACGAGCAGTACTTC.

This rearrangement joins TRBV28 to TRBJ1-1; unclear D gene. V was cut by 5 bases and J by 8 bases, with 12 bases left in between. The CDR3 runs to 12 residues. CDR1 MDHEN and CDR2 SYDVKM come from the germline V gene. CDR3 protein: CASSPIRGEAFF. DNA of the CDR3: TGTGCCAGCAGTCCCATCCGGGGAGAAGCTTTCTTT.

The rearrangement uses TRBV15 and TRBJ1-4, with 7 bases lining up with TRBD1. V was pared by 1 base and J by 5 bases, with 10 bases of the junction left unmatched. CDR1 is LNHNV, CDR2 YYDKDF, per germline (reference sequence). This CDR3 is 17 amino acids long. The CDR3 loop is CATSRGQGVGQNEKLFF. The CDR3 nucleotides read TGTGCCACCAGCAGAGGACAGGGTGTGGGGCAAAATGAAAAACTGTTTTTT.

The chain has TRBV27 and TRBJ1-5, with 8 bases matching TRBD1. Germline assignment: CDR1 MNHEY and CDR2 SMNVEV (reference sequence). V lost 6 bases and J lost 0; bases outside the gene matches: 13. The CDR3 loop spans 18 amino acids. The CDR3 sequence is CASSKGRGPHSSNQPQHF. CDR3 coding DNA: TGTGCCAGCAGCAAGGGCAGGGGGCCCCATTCTAGCAATCAGCCCCAGCATTTT.

V usage is TRBV5-1 and J usage is TRBJ2-1; the match to TRBD2 covers 12 bases. Trimming cost V 4 bases and J 8 bases; bases outside gene matches: 16. The CDR3 runs to 18 residues. The germline CDR1 and CDR2 sequences are SGHRS and YFSETQ. The chain's CDR3 is CASSPVPQTSGSFDEQFF. The CDR3, as DNA: TGCGCCAGCAGCCCCGTCCCTCAGACTAGCGGGAGCTTCGATGAGCAGTTCTTC.

This clone has only a few counts. The V gene is TRBV9, the J gene TRBJ2-3; 11 nucleotides align to TRBD2. J was trimmed by 5 bases and V by 0 bases; bases with no gene match: 5. Germline V gene data show CDR1 as SGDLS and CDR2 as YYNGEE. This CDR3 spans 16 amino acids. The CDR3 nucleotides read TGTGCCAGCAGCGTAGAGGTAGCGGGAGGGTTAGATACGCAGTATTTT. Its protein product is CASSVEVAGGLDTQYF.

This clone is a singleton in its sample. The chain links TRBV15 to TRBJ1-1, with D uncertain. Trimming took off 4 bases at V and 11 bases at J, with 11 bases between the two ends. The CDR3 has 11 amino acids. Germline CDR1 LNHNV, CDR2 YYDKDF (reference sequence). The CDR3 DNA reads as TGTGCCACCAGCACTCCCCGGGAGGCTTTCTTT. The encoded protein is CATSTPREAFF.

As DNA, the CDR3 is TGTGCCAGCTCAACGGAAGCGAAGAACTATGGCTACACCTTC. Amino acid sequence: CASSTEAKNYGYTF. The J gene is TRBJ1-2, the V gene TRBV18; no definite D call. The CDR3 spans 14 residues. Trimming removed 5 bases from V and 2 bases from J, with 12 bases in between. The V gene's germline CDR1 is KGHSH and CDR2 LQKENI.